The 2 T cell receptor beta chains given below trace back to one sample, sequenced in a study of blood T cell repertoires in COVID-19. Sequenced by immunoSEQ multiplex PCR; TCRdb stores in-frame clones only, minus some. The sample has about 67,000 clones, around 87% seen once. Specimen: peripheral blood. The receptors derive from a man in his fifties with active COVID-19.

The V call is TRBV6-4, the J call TRBJ1-4; TRBD1 aligns across 10 bases. The CDR3 contains 17 residues. Trimming took 6 bases from V and 2 from J; bases not matched to a gene: 9. Germline V lookup: CDR1 MRHNA, CDR2 SNTAGT. This CDR3 is CASRGPGTGATNEKLFF. The CDR3 DNA sequence: TGTGCCAGCAGGGGTCCCGGGACAGGGGCTACTAATGAAAAACTGTTTTTT.

V and J are TRBV28 and TRBJ1-2; no firm D call. The CDR3 length is 12 residues. V lost 8 bases and J 4 bases, leaving 11 bases between the germline ends. Germline V gene sequence: CDR1 MDHEN, CDR2 SYDVKM. As DNA, the CDR3 is TGTGCCAGCCTCTCACACCTCTATGGCTACACCTTC. Amino acid sequence: CASLSHLYGYTF.